This TCR beta chain is from a study of blood T cell repertoires in COVID-19. For the study at large: COVID-19 samples, acute and convalescent, were from the United States, Italy and Spain. PBMCs, B-cell-depleted T cells, or T cells provided the cDNA or gDNA that made up the material.

Study processing details: Estimates of nucleated cell counts were drawn from the amplification of reference gene primers. Generated by immunoSEQ multiplex PCR, the TCRdb table keeps only in-frame clones and is missing some. V, J and clone size reflect that table, while D and trimming were determined from the DNA. Of under 250,000 clones in the sample, approximately 84% were seen once. Seattle's cohort entered during active infection and was followed longitudinally. Germline V gene data show CDR1 as SGHTA and CDR2 as FQGNSA. With V trimmed by 3 bases and J by 7 bases, 6 bases remained unmatched. There are 13 residues in the CDR3.

V and J are TRBV7-2 and TRBJ2-7; 7 bases match TRBD1. The material sequenced was peripheral blood. The sequence was collected from a man aged 50-59 years with COVID-19, enrolled during active disease. The CDR3 reads CASSFTGAGEQYF. The CDR3 nucleotides are TGTGCCAGCAGCTTTACAGGGGCGGGTGAGCAGTACTTC.